The 12 T cell receptor beta chains reported below all come from one sample, sequenced in a study of siplizumab effects on memory and regulatory T cells. Profiling relied on immunoSEQ multiplex PCR, and the TCRdb table lists in-frame clones only, not all of them. Found here are more than 85,000 clones, under 95% of them singletons; the top ten hold 0.55% to 0.85%. Sequences were obtained from Tregs sorted from blood. The receptors come from a human donor in good health.

The V call is TRBV7-9, the J call TRBJ2-1; D unclear. This CDR3 spans 15 amino acids. V was clipped by 5 bases and J by 5 bases, with 16 bases between them. Germline CDR1 is SEHNR and CDR2 is FQNEAQ (reference sequence). In nucleotides, the CDR3 is TGTGCCAGCAGCCGCCCCGTTGTCACCAACAATGAGCAGTTCTTC. This encodes CASSRPVVTNNEQFF.

The DNA of the CDR3 is TGTGCCAGTAGTATAGATGGCTTCGGGCAACTTGGGGCCAACGTCCTGACTTTC. It translates to CASSIDGFGQLGANVLTF. This rearrangement joins TRBV19 to TRBJ2-6; D call uncertain. This CDR3 contains 18 residues. Germline lookup yields CDR1 LNHDA and CDR2 SQIVND (reference sequence). Trimming removed 0 bases at V and 3 bases at J, with 15 bases between.

This chain connects TRBV10-3 to TRBJ2-2; 13 bases are a match to TRBD2. This CDR3 spans 18 amino acids. V lost 6 bases to trimming and J lost 0 bases; unmatched junction nucleotides: 7. In germline, CDR1 is ENHRY, CDR2 SYGVKD. This chain's CDR3 is CAISRTSGRVANTGELFF. CDR3 nucleotide sequence: TGTGCCATCAGCCGGACTAGCGGGAGAGTAGCGAACACCGGGGAGCTGTTTTTT.

In the case of this clone: Other DNA sequences in this specimen translate into the identical CDR3. This sequence joins TRBV5-1 and TRBJ2-7; D is possibly TRBD1 or TRBD2 (5 bases each). Trimming stripped 1 base from V and 0 bases from J, with 8 bases between. Germline V CDR1 and CDR2: SGHRS, YFSETQ. CDR3 size: 14 residues. The CDR3 bases are TGCGCCAGCAGCTTGAGGGGAGCCTCCTACGAGCAGTACTTC. Translated: CASSLRGASYEQYF.

V gene TRBV9 combines with J gene TRBJ2-3; no firm D call. CDR3 length: 15 residues. Trimming stripped 0 bases from V and 0 bases from J, with 8 bases between. In germline, CDR1 is SGDLS, CDR2 YYNGEE. The chain's CDR3 is CASSVGSPSTDTQYF. DNA of the CDR3: TGTGCCAGCAGCGTAGGGAGCCCTAGCACAGATACGCAGTATTTT.

The sample holds a few counts of this clone. The genes are TRBV4-2 and TRBJ1-2; weak D call: TRBD1 (6 bases). The CDR3 sequence is 14 residues long. Germline loops: CDR1 LGHNA, CDR2 YNFKEQ. Trimming removed 1 base at V and 4 bases at J, with 10 bases between. The CDR3 DNA sequence: TGTGCCAGCAGCCAAGGTCAGGGGAGCTATGGCTACACCTTC. Translation: CASSQGQGSYGYTF.

The chain uses TRBV21-1 and TRBJ1-1; no DNA check was done on the table's D call, TRBD1. TRBV21-1 is a documented pseudogene. CDR3 size: 19 residues. CDR3 loop: CASSYLPRDRAPANTEAFF. In DNA form, the CDR3 reads TGTGCCAGCAGCTACCTCCCCCGGGACAGGGCGCCCGCGAACACTGAAGCTTTCTTT.

The DNA of the CDR3 is TGTGCCAGTTATAAAAAAAATGAAAAACTGTTTTTT. Protein product: CASYKKNEKLFF. The chain recombines TRBV27 with TRBJ1-4; D is unresolved. Germline loops: CDR1 MNHEY, CDR2 SMNVEV (reference sequence). CDR3 size: 12 residues. Trimming stripped 9 bases from V and 5 bases from J, with 10 bases between.

This clone ranks as medium-sized. The chain uses TRBV10-3 and TRBJ1-3; D remains unclear. The CDR3 totals 11 residues. Trimming cost V 9 bases and J 1 base, with 4 bases left between them. The germline gives CDR1 ENHRY, CDR2 SYGVKD. The CDR3 region has the DNA TGTGCCATGCTTTCTGGAAACACCATATATTTT. Residues: CAMLSGNTIYF.

CDR3 protein: CASRPRGAGELFF. For the CDR3, the DNA is TGTGCCAGCAGACCCCGTGGGGCCGGGGAGCTGTTTTTT. V usage is TRBV2 and J usage is TRBJ2-2; no definite D call. The V gene lost 6 bases and the J gene lost 6 bases, with 11 bases spanning the gap. CDR1 is SNHLY, CDR2 FYNNEI, per germline. There are 13 residues in the CDR3.

The CDR3 is CASSPANYPTDTQYF. DNA of the CDR3: TGCGCCAGCAGCCCGGCGAACTACCCCACGGATACGCAGTATTTT. The rearrangement joins TRBV5-1 to TRBJ2-3; D is undetermined. This CDR3 has 15 residues. Deletions cut 4 bases from V and 6 bases from J, with 18 bases between. In germline, CDR1 is SGHRS, CDR2 YFSETQ. The full variable domain, completed using reference TRBV5-1 and TRBJ2-3, is KAGVTQTPRYLIKTRGQQVTLSCSPISGHRSVSWYQQTPGQGLQFLFEYFSETQRNKGNFPGRFSGRQFSNSRSEMNVSTLELGDSALYLCASSPANYPTDTQYFGPGTRLTVL.

The gene calls are TRBV2 and TRBJ1-5; D might be TRBD1 (6 bases). CDR3 length: 15 residues. Trimming took off 7 bases at V and 8 bases at J, with 21 bases between the two ends. The germline gives CDR1 SNHLY, CDR2 FYNNEI. CDR3 nucleotide sequence: TGTGCCAGCACCTACTCGAGGACAGTCGTTGAGCCCCAGCATTTT. As protein: CASTYSRTVVEPQHF.